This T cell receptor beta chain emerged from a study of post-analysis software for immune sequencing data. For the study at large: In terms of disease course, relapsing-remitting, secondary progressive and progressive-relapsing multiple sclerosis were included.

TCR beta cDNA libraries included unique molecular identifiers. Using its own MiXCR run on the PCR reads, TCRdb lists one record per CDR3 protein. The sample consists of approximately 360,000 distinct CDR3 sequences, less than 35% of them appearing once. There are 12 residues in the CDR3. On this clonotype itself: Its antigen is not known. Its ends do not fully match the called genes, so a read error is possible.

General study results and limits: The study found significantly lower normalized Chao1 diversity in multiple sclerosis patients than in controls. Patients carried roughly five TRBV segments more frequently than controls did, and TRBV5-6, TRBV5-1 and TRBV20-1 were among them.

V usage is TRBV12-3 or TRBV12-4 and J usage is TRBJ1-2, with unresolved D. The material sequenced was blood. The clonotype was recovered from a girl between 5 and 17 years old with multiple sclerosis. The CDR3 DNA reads TGTGCCGGCAGTTTTAGGGTAGAGGGCTACACCTTC. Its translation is CAGSFRVEGYTF.